The rows below give T cell receptor beta chains drawn from one sample of a study of identifying expanded T cells in peripheral blood. Sequenced by immunoSEQ multiplex PCR; TCRdb stores in-frame clones only, minus some. The table lists about 52,000 clones, 82% of them singletons. The sequenced sample was blood. The receptors originated from a person between 18 and 75 years old in good health. Both conserved end residues are part of each CDR3. The order of the fields is J gene, clone size, V gene, D gene, CDR3 DNA, CDR3 protein. A D gene is named only where the DNA matches it firmly. Some rows have no size entry. The others give once, few or many, or a class for an expanded clone.

>TRBJ1-3|.|TRBV29-1|.
TGCAGCGTGCGCCGAGTGGCTGGAAACACCATATATTTT
CSVRRVAGNTIYF
>TRBJ1-3|.|TRBV6-1|.
TGTGCCAGCAGATATCTCACTAGCTCTGGAAACACCATATATTTT
CASRYLTSSGNTIYF
>TRBJ2-7|.|TRBV11-3|.
TGTGCCAGCACCCAGGGGAGGGGTGGCTACGAGCAGTACTTC
CASTQGRGGYEQYF
>TRBJ2-1|.|TRBV19|TRBD1
TGTGCCAGTAGCCCGGGACAGGAGTTTTACAATGAGCAGTTCTTC
CASSPGQEFYNEQFF
>TRBJ2-1|once|TRBV19|.
TGTGCCAGTAGTCCCGGGGCTAGTTCCTACAATGAGCAGTTCTTC
CASSPGASSYNEQFF
>TRBJ1-1|.|TRBV29-1|.
TGCAGCGTTGAAGATAGGGGGAAATATGCAGCTTTCTTT
CSVEDRGKYAAFF
>TRBJ1-1|.|TRBV21-1|.
TGTGCCAGCAGCAAATCTCGGGGGGCGAACACTGAAGCTTTCTTT
CASSKSRGANTEAFF
>TRBJ2-1|.|TRBV5-1|.
TGCGCCAGCAGCTCCCCGGGACGAAACAATGAGCAGTTCTTC
CASSSPGRNNEQFF
>TRBJ1-2|.|TRBV4-2|.
TGTGCCAGCAGCCAAGGGGGAGCTTCAAACTATGGCTACACCTTC
CASSQGGASNYGYTF
>TRBJ1-2|.|TRBV27|TRBD1
TGTGCCAGCCGACAGGGGGCCCACTATGGCTACACCTTC
CASRQGAHYGYTF
>TRBJ1-3|.|TRBV30|.
TGTGCCTGGAGCGTACAACGATCTGGAAACACCATATATTTT
CAWSVQRSGNTIYF
>TRBJ2-1|few|TRBV5-4|TRBD1
TGTGCCAGCAGCGATAAGGAAGCAGGGGGCAAGAATGAGCAGTTCTTC
CASSDKEAGGKNEQFF
>TRBJ2-3|.|TRBV7-9|TRBD2
TGTGCCAGCAGCCCGGGACTAGCGGGGAAAACAGATACGCAGTATTTT
CASSPGLAGKTDTQYF
>TRBJ2-7|.|TRBV5-1|TRBD2
TGCGCCAGCAGCTTAGCTTTAGCGGGAGACGAGCAGTACTTC
CASSLALAGDEQYF
>TRBJ1-2|.|TRBV29-1|TRBD1
TGCAGCGTTGAGAGTCAGGGGGTGGGTGGCTACACCTTC
CSVESQGVGGYTF
>TRBJ2-1|.|TRBV27|.
TGTGCCAGCAGTTTGAGCCTTGCTAAGTATGAAAAAGGGGGGAATGAGCAGTTCTTC
CASSLSLAKYEKGGNEQFF
>TRBJ2-7|.|TRBV6-5|TRBD2
TGTGCCAGCAGTCCGGGACTAGCGGGACACGAGCAGTACTTC
CASSPGLAGHEQYF
>TRBJ2-7|few|TRBV7-2|TRBD2
TGTGCCAGCAGCTCACTAGCGGGAGTGGGAGAGCAGTACTTC
CASSSLAGVGEQYF
>TRBJ2-7|.|TRBV5-1|.
TGCGCCAGCAGCTTGGAAGGGTTCTCCTACGAGCAGTACTTC
CASSLEGFSYEQYF
>TRBJ2-3|.|TRBV5-4|.
TGTGCCAGCAGCTTGGAGGGGGGAGTAGCGGGCCCTCTTCCCCCAGATACGCAGTATTTT
CASSLEGGVAGPLPPDTQYF
>TRBJ1-6|.|TRBV11-2|.
TGTGCCAGCAGCTTACCCACAGGGAGCTCCTATAATTCACCCCTCCACTTT
CASSLPTGSSYNSPLHF
>TRBJ1-4|.|TRBV30|TRBD1
TGTGCCTGGAGCGTGGGACAGGGAGGGAATGAAAAACTGTTTTTT
CAWSVGQGGNEKLFF
>TRBJ1-6|.|TRBV5-6|.
TGTGCCAGCAGCTTCGGGTCCGCATCCTATAATTCACCCCTCCACTTT
CASSFGSASYNSPLHF
>TRBJ1-1|.|TRBV5-4|.
TGTGCCAGCAGCTTAGCCGGGATGCACACTGAAGCTTTCTTT
CASSLAGMHTEAFF
>TRBJ1-1|once|TRBV4-2|.
TGTGCCAGCAGCCAAGGAATGAACACTGAAGCTTTCTTT
CASSQGMNTEAFF
>TRBJ2-3|.|TRBV6-5|TRBD2
TGTGCCAGCAGTTACCGGCTAGCGGGATCCACAGATACGCAGTATTTT
CASSYRLAGSTDTQYF
>TRBJ1-5|.|TRBV6-5|TRBD1
TGTGCCAGCAGAAGACAGGGCTTGGGTCAGCCCCAGCATTTT
CASRRQGLGQPQHF
>TRBJ1-4|once|TRBV21-1|.
TGTGCCAGCAGCAAAGAGGATGAAAAACTGTTTTTT
CASSKEDEKLFF
>TRBJ1-4|.|TRBV6-6|.
TGTGCCATTGGGGAGGTCGAAAAACTGTTTTTT
CAIGEVEKLFF
>TRBJ1-2|.|TRBV6-5|.
TGTGCCAGCAGGCAAGGTGGCAGGCGCTATGGCTACACCTTC
CASRQGGRRYGYTF
>TRBJ1-2|.|TRBV7-9|TRBD1
TGTGCCAGCAGCTTGCGGGACAGCCCTAACTATGGCTACACCTTC
CASSLRDSPNYGYTF
>TRBJ1-1|.|TRBV18|.
TGTGCCAGCTCACCAATGTCGGCTCCTTCCGGAGGTGGTGAAGCTTTCTTT
CASSPMSAPSGGGEAFF
>TRBJ1-2|once|TRBV12-2|.
TGTGCAAGTCGCTTACCGGGACGACACAGAGCAGCACGTGGCTACACCTTC
CASRLPGRHRAARGYTF
>TRBJ2-5|.|TRBV25-1|TRBD2
TGTGCCAGCAGGGGACTAGCGGGGGCCAGGGAGACCCAGTACTTC
CASRGLAGARETQYF
>TRBJ1-1|.|TRBV30|.
TGTGCCTGGAGCCCCCGTCTTAGTCCAAACACTGAAGCTTTCTTT
CAWSPRLSPNTEAFF
>TRBJ2-5|.|TRBV19|.
TGTGCCAGTAGTGTGGGCAGTACCCAGTACTTC
CASSVGSTQYF
>TRBJ1-2|.|TRBV5-5|TRBD1
TGTGCCAGCAGCTTGGCGGGACAGCGGAACTATGGCTACACCTTC
CASSLAGQRNYGYTF
>TRBJ1-1|.|TRBV10-3|.
TGTGCCATCAGTGAGTCGACCGGGATGACGGTCACTGAAGCTTTCTTT
CAISESTGMTVTEAFF
>TRBJ2-1|.|TRBV11-3|.
TGTGCCAGCAGCTTAGCGGCGGGAAATGAGCAGTTCTTC
CASSLAAGNEQFF
>TRBJ1-2|once|TRBV2|.
TGTGCCAGCAGTGAGCACTGGCGAAACTATGGCTACACCTTC
CASSEHWRNYGYTF
>TRBJ1-3|.|TRBV29-1|.
TGCAGCGTTGAAGGCAGAGGTTCGGCTGGAAACACCATATATTTT
CSVEGRGSAGNTIYF
>TRBJ1-1|few|TRBV15|.
TGTGCCACCAGCAGGCCCCGGCAGGGCACTGAAGCTTTCTTT
CATSRPRQGTEAFF
>TRBJ2-5|.|TRBV27|TRBD1
TGTGCCAGCAGTTCCGGACAGGGTTTGGAGACCCAGTACTTC
CASSSGQGLETQYF
>TRBJ2-1|once|TRBV7-9|.
TGTGCCGACGGGGACACCTACAATGAGCAGTTCTTC
CADGDTYNEQFF
>TRBJ1-1|.|TRBV4-3|.
TGCGCCAGCAGCCGAGGACACTCATCAAACACTGAAGCTTTCTTT
CASSRGHSSNTEAFF